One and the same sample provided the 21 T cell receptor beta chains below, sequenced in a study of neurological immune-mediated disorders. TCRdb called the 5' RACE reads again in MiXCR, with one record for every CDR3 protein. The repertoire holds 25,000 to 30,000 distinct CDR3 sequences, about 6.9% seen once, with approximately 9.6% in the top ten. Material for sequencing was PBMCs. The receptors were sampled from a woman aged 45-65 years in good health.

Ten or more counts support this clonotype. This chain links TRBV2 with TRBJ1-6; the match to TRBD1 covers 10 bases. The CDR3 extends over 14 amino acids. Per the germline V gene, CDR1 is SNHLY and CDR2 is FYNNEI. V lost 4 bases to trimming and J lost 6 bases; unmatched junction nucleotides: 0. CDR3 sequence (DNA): TGTGCCAGCAGTGGGGACAGGGGTAATTCACCCCTCCACTTT. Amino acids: CASSGDRGNSPLHF.

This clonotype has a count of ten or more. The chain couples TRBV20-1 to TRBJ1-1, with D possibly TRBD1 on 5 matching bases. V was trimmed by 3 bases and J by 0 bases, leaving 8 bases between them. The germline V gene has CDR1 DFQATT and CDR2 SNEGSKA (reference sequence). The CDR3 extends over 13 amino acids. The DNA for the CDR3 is TGCAGTGCTAGTAGGGGAATGAACACTGAAGCTTTCTTT. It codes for CSASRGMNTEAFF.

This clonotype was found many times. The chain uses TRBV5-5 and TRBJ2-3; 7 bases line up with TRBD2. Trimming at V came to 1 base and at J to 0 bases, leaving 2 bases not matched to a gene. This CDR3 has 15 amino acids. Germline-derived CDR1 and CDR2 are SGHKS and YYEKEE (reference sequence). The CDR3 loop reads CASSLTSASTDTQYF. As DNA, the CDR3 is TGTGCCAGCAGCTTGACTAGCGCAAGCACAGATACGCAGTATTTT.

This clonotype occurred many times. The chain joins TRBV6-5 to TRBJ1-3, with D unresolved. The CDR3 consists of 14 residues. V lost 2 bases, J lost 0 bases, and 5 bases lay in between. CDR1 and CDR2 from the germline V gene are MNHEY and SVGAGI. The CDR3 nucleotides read TGTGCCAGCAGTTACGACCACTCTGGAAACACCATATATTTT. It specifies CASSYDHSGNTIYF.

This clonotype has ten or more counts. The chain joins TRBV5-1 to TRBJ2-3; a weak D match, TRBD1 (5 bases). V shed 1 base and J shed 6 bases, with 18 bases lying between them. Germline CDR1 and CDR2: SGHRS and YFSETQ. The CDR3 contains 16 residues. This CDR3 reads CASSLTLPQGYDTQYF. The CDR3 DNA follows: TGCGCCAGCAGCTTGACACTCCCCCAGGGATACGATACGCAGTATTTT.

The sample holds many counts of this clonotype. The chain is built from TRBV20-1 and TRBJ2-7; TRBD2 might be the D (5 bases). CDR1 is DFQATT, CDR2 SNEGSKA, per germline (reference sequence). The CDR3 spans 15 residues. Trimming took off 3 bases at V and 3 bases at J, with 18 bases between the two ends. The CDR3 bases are TGCAGTGCTAGCCTTTATCGGGAAAGGTTCTACGAGCAGTACTTC. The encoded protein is CSASLYRERFYEQYF.

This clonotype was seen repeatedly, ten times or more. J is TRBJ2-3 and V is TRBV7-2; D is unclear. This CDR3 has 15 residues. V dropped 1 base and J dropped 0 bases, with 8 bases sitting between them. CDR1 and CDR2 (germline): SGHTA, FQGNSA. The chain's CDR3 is CASSLVETSTDTQYF. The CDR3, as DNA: TGTGCCAGCAGCTTAGTTGAGACCAGCACAGATACGCAGTATTTT.

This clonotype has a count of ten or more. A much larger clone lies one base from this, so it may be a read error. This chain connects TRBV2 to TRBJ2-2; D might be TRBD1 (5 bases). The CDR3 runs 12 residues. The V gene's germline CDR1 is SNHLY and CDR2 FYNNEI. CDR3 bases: TGTGTCAGCAGTGAAGGGGTCGGGGAGCTGTTTTTT. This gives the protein CVSSEGVGELFF.

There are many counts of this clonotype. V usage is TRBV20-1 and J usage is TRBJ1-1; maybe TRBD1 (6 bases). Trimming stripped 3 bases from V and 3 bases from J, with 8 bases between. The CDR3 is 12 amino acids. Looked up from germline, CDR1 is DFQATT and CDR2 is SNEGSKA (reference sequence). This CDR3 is CSARAGDTEAFF. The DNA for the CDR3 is TGCAGTGCTAGGGCAGGGGACACTGAAGCTTTCTTT.

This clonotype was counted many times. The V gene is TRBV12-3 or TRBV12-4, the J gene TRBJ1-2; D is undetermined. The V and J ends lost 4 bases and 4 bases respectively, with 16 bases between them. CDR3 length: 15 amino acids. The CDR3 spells CASSSSDRLAYGYTF. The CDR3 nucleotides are TGTGCCAGCAGTTCCTCCGACCGACTAGCCTATGGCTACACCTTC.

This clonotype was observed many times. In DNA, the CDR3 is TGCGCCAGCAGCTTGGGAAACCAGGGTAACGAGCAGTACTTC. This sequence encodes CASSLGNQGNEQYF. The J gene is TRBJ2-7, the V gene TRBV5-1; possible D gene TRBD1, 5 bases. CDR1 and CDR2 from the germline V gene are SGHRS and YFSETQ. There are 14 residues in the CDR3. Trimming removed 0 bases from V and 5 bases from J, with 12 bases in between.

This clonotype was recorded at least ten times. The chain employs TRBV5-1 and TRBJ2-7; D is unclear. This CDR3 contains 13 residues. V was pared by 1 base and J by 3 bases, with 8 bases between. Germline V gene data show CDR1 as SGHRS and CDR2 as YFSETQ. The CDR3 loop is CASSLLGDYEQYF. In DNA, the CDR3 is TGCGCCAGCAGCTTGTTGGGTGACTACGAGCAGTACTTC.

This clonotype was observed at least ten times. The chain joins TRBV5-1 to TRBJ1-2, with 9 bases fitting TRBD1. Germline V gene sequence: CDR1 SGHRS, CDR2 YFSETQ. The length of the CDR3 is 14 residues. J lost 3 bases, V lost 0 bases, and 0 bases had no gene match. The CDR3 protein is CASSLGQGDYGYTF. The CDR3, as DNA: TGCGCCAGCAGCTTGGGACAGGGGGACTATGGCTACACCTTC.

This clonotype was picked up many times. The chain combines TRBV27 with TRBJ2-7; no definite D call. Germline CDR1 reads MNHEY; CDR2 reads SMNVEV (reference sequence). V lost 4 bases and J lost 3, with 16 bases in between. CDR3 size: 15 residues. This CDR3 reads CASSSMPPSGYEQYF. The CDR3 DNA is TGTGCCAGCAGTTCTATGCCCCCATCCGGCTACGAGCAGTACTTC.

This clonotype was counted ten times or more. CDR3 amino acids: CASRQGVNQPQHF. CDR3 sequence (DNA): TGCGCCAGCCGACAGGGGGTAAATCAGCCCCAGCATTTT. The chain carries TRBV10-2 and TRBJ1-5, with 9 bases that match TRBD1. The CDR3 contains 13 residues. Losses at the gene ends were 8 bases for V and 4 bases for J; bases not matched to a gene: 3. Germline V gene sequence: CDR1 WSHSY, CDR2 SAAADI.

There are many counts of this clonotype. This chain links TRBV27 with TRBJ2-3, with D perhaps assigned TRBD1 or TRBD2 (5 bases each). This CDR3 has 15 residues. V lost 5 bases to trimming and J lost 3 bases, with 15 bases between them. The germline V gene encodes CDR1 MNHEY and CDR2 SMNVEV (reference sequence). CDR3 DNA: TGTGCCAGCAGTCATGGCAGGGAGAGGACAGATACGCAGTATTTT. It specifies CASSHGRERTDTQYF.

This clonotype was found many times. The CDR3 nucleotides are TGTGCCAGCACCACATATATTATGGAGACCCAGTACTTC. Protein product: CASTTYIMETQYF. This sequence joins TRBV12-3 or TRBV12-4 and TRBJ2-5; no reliable D call. Trimming took 7 bases from V and 5 from J, leaving 14 bases between them. CDR3 length equals 13 residues.

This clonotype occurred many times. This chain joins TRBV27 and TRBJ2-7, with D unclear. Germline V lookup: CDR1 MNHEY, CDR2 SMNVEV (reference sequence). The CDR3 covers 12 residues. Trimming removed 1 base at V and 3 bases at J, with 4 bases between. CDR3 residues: CASSLFGYEQYF. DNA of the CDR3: TGTGCCAGCAGTTTATTCGGCTACGAGCAGTACTTC.

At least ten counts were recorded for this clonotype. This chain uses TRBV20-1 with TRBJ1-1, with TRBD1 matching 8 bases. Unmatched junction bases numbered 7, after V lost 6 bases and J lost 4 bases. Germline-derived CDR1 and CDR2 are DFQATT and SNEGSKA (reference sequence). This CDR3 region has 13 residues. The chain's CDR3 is CSASGGVGTEAFF. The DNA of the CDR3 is TGCAGTGCCTCAGGGGGCGTGGGCACTGAAGCTTTCTTT.

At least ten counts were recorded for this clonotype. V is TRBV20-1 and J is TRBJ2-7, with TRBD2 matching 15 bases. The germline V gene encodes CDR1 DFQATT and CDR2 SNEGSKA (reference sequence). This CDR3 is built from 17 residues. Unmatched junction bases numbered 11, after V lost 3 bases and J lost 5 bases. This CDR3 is CSARAAGTSGRFDEQYF. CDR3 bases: TGCAGTGCTAGGGCAGCCGGGACTAGCGGGAGGTTCGACGAGCAGTACTTC.

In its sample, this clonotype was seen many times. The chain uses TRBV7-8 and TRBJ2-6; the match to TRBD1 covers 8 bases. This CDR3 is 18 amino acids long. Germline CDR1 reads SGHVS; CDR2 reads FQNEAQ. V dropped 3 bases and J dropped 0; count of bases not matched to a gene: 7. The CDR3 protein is CASSFVPGQVSGANVLTF. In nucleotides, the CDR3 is TGTGCCAGCAGCTTTGTTCCGGGACAGGTCTCTGGGGCCAACGTCCTGACTTTC.